The clone carrying this T cell receptor (beta chain) was detected many times. The antigen is undetermined. Being free of ophthalmopathy for 18 months of follow-up defined stable hyperthyroidism. Enrollment excluded any patients with other autoimmune diseases, uncontrolled infections, pregnancy or lactation. This specimen belongs to a study of Graves' ophthalmopathy and Graves' hyperthyroidism. The authors amplified TCR beta CDR3 regions from RNA transcripts. HTBI-primed RT-PCR formed the first round, and a multiplex PCR formed the second. TCRdb ran MiXCR on the multiplex PCR reads and lists one entry per CDR3 protein. The sample includes about 620,000 distinct CDR3 sequences, 20% to 25% of them seen just once. Study results and caveats: With just over 70% sensitivity and approximately 72% specificity, the model predicted ophthalmopathy progression.

The V gene lost 2 bases and the J gene lost 3 bases, with 4 bases spanning the gap. This CDR3 has 13 residues. This chain joins TRBV12-3 or TRBV12-4 and TRBJ2-2; D is ambiguous. This sequence originates from a woman between 18 and 29 years old with stable Graves' hyperthyroidism. Some clones in this sample may be carry-over from other donors' samples. The sequenced sample was peripheral blood. The CDR3 DNA is TGTGCCAGCAGTTTAAGGGACACCGGGGAGCTGTTTTTT. Amino acids: CASSLRDTGELFF.